These 18 T cell receptor beta chains were all obtained from the same sample, sequenced in a study of blood T cell repertoires in COVID-19 (dated by TCRdb to the early 2020s). Receptors were amplified or captured by the immunoSEQ multiplex PCR assay. TCRdb provides this immuneACCESS table in a form limited to in-frame rearrangements. Some clones are lacking; in checked studies, under half of them reflect an unresolved V gene, and why the rest are absent is not known. This sample is represented by 200,000 to 300,000 clones; about 93% of them were singletons. The ten largest clonotypes hold around 0.83% of the sample. Sequenced material: peripheral blood. Receptor source: a man younger than 45 with COVID-19, enrolled during active disease.

The V and J genes are TRBV30 and TRBJ1-2, with 10 positions matching TRBD1. The junction had 8 bases not matched to a gene; V was cut back by 2 bases and J by 5 bases. Germline V gene sequence: CDR1 GTSNPN, CDR2 SVGIG (reference sequence). The CDR3 sequence is 15 residues long. The CDR3 loop is CAWSLTGGGSYGYTF. CDR3 coding DNA: TGTGCCTGGAGTTTGACAGGGGGCGGTTCGTATGGCTACACCTTC.

With respect to this clone: This specimen includes other DNA sequences encoding the same CDR3. CDR3 in amino acids: CASSLGTGGNYGYTF. Written as DNA, the CDR3 is TGCGCCAGCAGCTTGGGGACAGGGGGGAACTATGGCTACACCTTC. The rearrangement links TRBV5-1 to TRBJ1-2; 10 nucleotides line up with TRBD1. The V gene's germline CDR1 is SGHRS and CDR2 YFSETQ. CDR3 length: 15 amino acids. Trimming took 0 bases from V and 2 from J; bases not matched to a gene: 1.

V gene TRBV7-8 combines with J gene TRBJ2-5; no firm D call. With 5 bases removed from V and 4 bases from J, the gap between germline ends came to 5 bases. CDR1 is SGHVS, CDR2 FQNEAQ, per germline. The CDR3 is 11 amino acids. CDR3 sequence: CASSPRETQYF. The DNA of the CDR3 is TGTGCCAGCAGCCCTCGAGAGACCCAGTACTTC.

This rearrangement joins TRBV5-6 to TRBJ1-5; unclear D gene. The CDR3 covers 14 residues. Germline CDR1 and CDR2: SGHDT and YYEEEE. V was clipped by 3 bases and J by 1 base, with 8 bases between them. The CDR3 sequence: CASSWEGSNQPQHF. The CDR3 DNA is TGTGCCAGCAGCTGGGAGGGCAGCAATCAGCCCCAGCATTTT. Full variable domain (outside the CDR3, taken from reference TRBV5-6 and TRBJ1-5): DAGVTQSPTHLIKTRGQQVTLRCSPKSGHDTVSWYQQALGQGPQFIFQYYEEEERQRGNFPDRFSGHQFPNYSSELNVNALLLGDSALYLCASSWEGSNQPQHFGDGTRLSIL.

This clone was detected only a few times. The genes are TRBV27 and TRBJ1-6, with D uncertain. Germline CDR1 reads MNHEY; CDR2 reads SMNVEV (reference sequence). Between the trimmed V and J ends, which lost 6 bases and 8 bases, there was a span of 11 bases. CDR3 size: 13 residues. CDR3 nucleotide sequence: TGTGCCAGCAGCCCCCTCGGAGATTCACCCCTCCACTTT. Its translation is CASSPLGDSPLHF.

V is TRBV5-4 and J is TRBJ2-1, with 9 bases lining up with TRBD2. Germline CDR1 reads SGHNT; CDR2 reads YYREEE (reference sequence). V was pared by 3 bases and J by 5 bases, with 9 bases of the junction left unmatched. The CDR3 covers 16 residues. CDR3 protein: CASSWGLAGGNNEQFF. CDR3 in DNA: TGTGCCAGCAGCTGGGGGCTGGCGGGAGGGAACAATGAGCAGTTCTTC.

This sequence joins TRBV19 and TRBJ2-7, with 8 positions matching TRBD2. The CDR3 runs 14 residues. The V gene's germline CDR1 is LNHDA and CDR2 SQIVND (reference sequence). V trimming: 2 bases; J trimming: 6 bases; junction bases outside the gene matches: 6. The CDR3 reads CASSIPSGGAEQYF. The CDR3 DNA sequence: TGTGCCAGTAGTATACCCAGCGGGGGAGCCGAGCAGTACTTC.

The rearrangement joins TRBV11-3 to TRBJ1-2, with D unclear. V gave up 2 bases and J gave up 1 base, with 14 bases separating them. CDR3 length equals 16 residues. The germline CDR1 and CDR2 sequences are SGHNT and YENEEA. The CDR3 loop is CASSLTQTQINYGYTF. DNA of the CDR3: TGTGCCAGCAGCTTAACCCAGACACAGATTAACTATGGCTACACCTTC.

This rearrangement joins TRBV27 to TRBJ1-6; 7 bases line up with TRBD1. Germline loops: CDR1 MNHEY, CDR2 SMNVEV (reference sequence). With 5 bases clipped from V and 10 bases from J, the junction kept 11 bases outside the gene matches. CDR3 size: 15 residues. This chain's CDR3 is CASSLETGRGSPLHF. In nucleotides, the CDR3 is TGTGCCAGCAGTCTTGAGACAGGGCGAGGCTCACCCCTCCACTTT.

This clone was counted only a few times. The genes are TRBV7-9 and TRBJ2-7; D perhaps matches TRBD2 (6 bases). Germline CDR1 SEHNR, CDR2 FQNEAQ (reference sequence). The CDR3 consists of 14 residues. V was pared by 5 bases and J by 5 bases, with 16 bases between. CDR3 residues: CASSLSGGTHEQYF. In DNA, the CDR3 is TGTGCCAGCAGCCTTAGCGGCGGCACCCACGAGCAGTACTTC. The variable domain in full, with the rest retrieved from reference TRBV7-9 and TRBJ2-7, is DTGVSQNPRHKITKRGQNVTFRCDPISEHNRLYWYRQTLGQGPEFLTYFQNEAQLEKSRLLSDRFSAERPKGSFSTLEIQRTEQGDSAMYLCASSLSGGTHEQYFGPGTRLTVT.

The genes are TRBV28 and TRBJ2-3, with 7 bases aligning to TRBD1. V dropped 5 bases and J dropped 5; count of bases not matched to a gene: 7. In germline, CDR1 is MDHEN, CDR2 SYDVKM. This CDR3 spans 14 amino acids. The CDR3 DNA follows: TGTGCCAGCAGTCCGGGACAGTCGATAGATACGCAGTATTTT. Protein: CASSPGQSIDTQYF.

This rearrangement joins TRBV14 to TRBJ2-5; 13 positions agree with TRBD2. The CDR3 runs to 18 residues. Germline-derived CDR1 and CDR2 are SGHDN and FVKESK. J was trimmed by 3 bases and V by 4 bases; bases with no gene match: 11. The CDR3 reads CASSPMGLAGNGKETQYF. The CDR3 bases are TGTGCCAGCAGCCCTATGGGACTAGCGGGGAACGGAAAAGAGACCCAGTACTTC.

This sequence joins TRBV18 and TRBJ2-3, with 11 bases identical to TRBD2. The CDR3 consists of 18 residues. The V and J ends lost 2 bases and 2 bases, in that order; junction bases with no gene match: 9. Germline V gene data show CDR1 as KGHSH and CDR2 as LQKENI. Here the CDR3 DNA reads TGTGCCAGCTCACCAGCGGCTAGCGGGGGGACCATCACAGATACGCAGTATTTT. Amino acids: CASSPAASGGTITDTQYF.

In this sample, this clone turned up once. This sequence joins TRBV3-1 (or the pseudogene TRBV3-2) and TRBJ2-1, with 8 nucleotides matching TRBD1. Germline assignment: CDR1 LGHDT and CDR2 YNNKEL (reference sequence). This CDR3 is 14 amino acids long. The ends lost 4 bases at V and 4 bases at J; junction bases unmatched: 3. CDR3: CASSLRDRYNEQFF. CDR3 nucleotides: TGTGCCAGCAGCCTCCGGGACAGGTACAATGAGCAGTTCTTC.

The genes are TRBV19 and TRBJ1-1; tentative D call: TRBD1 (5 bases). Germline V CDR1 and CDR2: LNHDA, SQIVND (reference sequence). Trimming shortened V by 7 bases and J by 0 bases, and 15 bases separated the two germline ends. This CDR3 comprises 15 residues. The CDR3 loop reads CASTPQGTLNTEAFF. DNA for the CDR3: TGTGCCAGTACCCCGCAGGGTACCCTGAACACTGAAGCTTTCTTT.

The CDR3 DNA is TGTGCCAGCAGCTCCGGCCTCGGGGCTTTCTTT. It encodes CASSSGLGAFF. The rearrangement uses TRBV7-6 and TRBJ1-1, with D hard to call. Germline CDR1 and CDR2: SGHVS and FNYEAQ. Deletions cut 4 bases from V and 11 bases from J, with 11 bases between. The CDR3 loop spans 11 amino acids.

The chain has TRBV6-5 and TRBJ1-2; maybe TRBD1 (6 bases). The CDR3 consists of 16 residues. CDR1 and CDR2 from the germline V gene are MNHEY and SVGAGI. Trimming took 3 bases from V and 3 from J, leaving 17 bases between them. In DNA, the CDR3 is TGTGCCAGCAGTTATGTGGGGGGGCGAGCGGACTATGGCTACACCTTC. Its translation: CASSYVGGRADYGYTF.

In DNA, the CDR3 is TGTGCCAGCAGCGTCGGACCGGGATACAATGAGCAGTTCTTC. The encoded protein is CASSVGPGYNEQFF. The chain recombines TRBV9 with TRBJ2-1; maybe TRBD2 (5 bases). Trimming took off 2 bases at V and 4 bases at J, with 10 bases between the two ends. Germline CDR1 and CDR2: SGDLS and YYNGEE. This CDR3 contains 14 residues.